This paragraph covers one TCR beta chain sequence. Its antigen is as yet unknown. The data were taken from a study of OX40 agonist ivuxolimab in advanced cancers. Study overall: A diagnosis of hepatocellular carcinoma, melanoma, renal cell or head and neck cancer was present in dose-escalation patients.

The method was immunoSEQ multiplex PCR; TCRdb's version includes in-frame clones alone and lacks a portion of them. Here the sample spans more than 65,000 clones, 92% being singletons. Study findings and constraints: On average, CD8+ T cells had more expanded clones than CD4+. Some nonresponders additionally presented with little normalized T-cell clonal expansion. Clonal expansion among partial responders at 0.1-3.0 mg/kg ranked near the lowest.

Germline V gene lookup returns CDR1 PRHDT and CDR2 FYEKMQ (reference sequence). CDR3 length: 16 residues. J lost 3 bases, V lost 4 bases, and 4 bases had no gene match. The sequence was collected from an adult with an advanced solid tumor such as melanoma, head and neck, liver or kidney cancer. The chain joins TRBV13 to TRBJ2-1, with 12 bases that match TRBD2. Source: CD4+ or CD8+ T cells sorted from blood, taken in a trial of the OX40 agonist ivuxolimab. CDR3 sequence (DNA): TGTGCCAGCAGCTCCCCTAGCGGGGGGGACTACAATGAGCAGTTCTTC. It yields the protein CASSSPSGGDYNEQFF.